The subject of this entry is one T cell receptor beta chain. The antigen is undetermined. Cell sorting via CD45RO/CCR7/CD25/CD127/CD95/CD27 was performed to obtain CD4+ naive, central memory, regulatory and stem cell-like memory cells. This CDR3 is 15 amino acids long. V lost 5 bases to trimming and J lost 4 bases; unmatched junction nucleotides: 8. Per germline, CDR1 SEHNR and CDR2 FQNEAQ (reference sequence). The data originate from a study of beta chain features in type 1 diabetes. Whole-study findings and limits: In all four CD4+ subsets, TCRB CDR3 length was significantly, moderately reduced in type 1 diabetes. Here, the possible influence of HLA type (on TCRB rearrangement) remained unresolved.

Investigators reverse transcribed all isolated RNA, so they sequenced expressed TCRB transcripts. The average output of naive, central memory and regulatory T cell samples was around 3.5 million reads. This table comes from immunoSEQ multiplex PCR, and its TCRdb copy is limited to in-frame clones, with some not included. This table has under 300,000 clones, more than 11% appearing once. The V call is TRBV7-9, the J call TRBJ2-5; TRBD2 agrees at 9 bases. The receptor comes from a man aged 25-45 years with type 1 diabetes. Sequencing used naive CD4+ T cells from blood. CDR3 residues: CASSRVAGGRETQYF. CDR3 in DNA: TGTGCCAGCAGCCGGGTTGCGGGAGGGAGAGAGACCCAGTACTTC.